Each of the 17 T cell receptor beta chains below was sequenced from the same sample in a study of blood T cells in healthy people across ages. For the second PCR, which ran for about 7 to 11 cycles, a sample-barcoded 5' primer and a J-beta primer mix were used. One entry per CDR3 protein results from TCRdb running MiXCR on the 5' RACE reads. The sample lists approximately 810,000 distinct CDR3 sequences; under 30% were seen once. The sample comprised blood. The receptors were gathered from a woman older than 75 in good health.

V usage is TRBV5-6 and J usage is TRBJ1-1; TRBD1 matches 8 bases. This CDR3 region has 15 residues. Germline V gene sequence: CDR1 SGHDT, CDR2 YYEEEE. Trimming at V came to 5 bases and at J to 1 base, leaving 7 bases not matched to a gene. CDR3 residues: CASSSLGTGNTEAFF. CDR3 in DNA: TGTGCCAGCAGTTCCCTAGGGACAGGGAACACTGAAGCTTTCTTT. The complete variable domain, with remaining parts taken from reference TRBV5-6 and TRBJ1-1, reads DAGVTQSPTHLIKTRGQQVTLRCSPKSGHDTVSWYQQALGQGPQFIFQYYEEEERQRGNFPDRFSGHQFPNYSSELNVNALLLGDSALYLCASSSLGTGNTEAFFGQGTRLTVV.

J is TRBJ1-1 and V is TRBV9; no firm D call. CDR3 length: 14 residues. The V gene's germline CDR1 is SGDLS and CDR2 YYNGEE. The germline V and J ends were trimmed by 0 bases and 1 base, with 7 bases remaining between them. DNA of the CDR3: TGTGCCAGCAGCGTAGGTCCGGCGAACACTGAAGCTTTCTTT. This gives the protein CASSVGPANTEAFF.

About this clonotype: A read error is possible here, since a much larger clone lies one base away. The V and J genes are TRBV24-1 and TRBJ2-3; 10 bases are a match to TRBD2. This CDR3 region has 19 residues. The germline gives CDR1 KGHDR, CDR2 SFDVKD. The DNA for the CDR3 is TGTACCACCAGTGATTTCGGGACTAGCGAAGGATCTAGCACAGATACGCAGTATTTT. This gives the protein CTTSDFGTSEGSSTDTQYF.

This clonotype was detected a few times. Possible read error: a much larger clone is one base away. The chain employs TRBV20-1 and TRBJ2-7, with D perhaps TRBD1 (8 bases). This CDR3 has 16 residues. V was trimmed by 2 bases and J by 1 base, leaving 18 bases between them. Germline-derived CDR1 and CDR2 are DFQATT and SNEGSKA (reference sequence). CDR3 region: CSARSSGQGGSYEQYF. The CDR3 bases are TGCAGTGCTAGATCGAGTGGACAGGGAGGGTCCTACGAGCAGTACTTC.

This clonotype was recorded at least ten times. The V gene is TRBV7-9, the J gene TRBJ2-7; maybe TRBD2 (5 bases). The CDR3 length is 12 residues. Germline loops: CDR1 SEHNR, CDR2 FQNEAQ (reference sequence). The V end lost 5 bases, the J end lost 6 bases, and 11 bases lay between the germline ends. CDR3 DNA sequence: TGTGCCAGCAGCCCGCTCGGGGTCGAGCAGTACTTC. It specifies CASSPLGVEQYF.

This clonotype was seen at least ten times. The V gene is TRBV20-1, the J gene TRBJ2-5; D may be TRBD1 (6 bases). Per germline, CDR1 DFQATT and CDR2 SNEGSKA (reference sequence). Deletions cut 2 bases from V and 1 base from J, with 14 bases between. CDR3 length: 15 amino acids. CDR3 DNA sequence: TGCAGTGCTAGACCCCGACAGGCCGTCCAAGAGACCCAGTACTTC. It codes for CSARPRQAVQETQYF.

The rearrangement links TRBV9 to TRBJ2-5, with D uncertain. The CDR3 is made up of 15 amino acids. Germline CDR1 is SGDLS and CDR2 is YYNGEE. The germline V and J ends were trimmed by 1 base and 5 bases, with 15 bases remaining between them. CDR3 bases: TGTGCCAGCAGCGTACCCATCGAGGTAGTGGAGACCCAGTACTTC. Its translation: CASSVPIEVVETQYF. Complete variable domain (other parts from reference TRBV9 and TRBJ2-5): DSGVTQTPKHLITATGQRVTLRCSPRSGDLSVYWYQQSLDQGLQFLIQYYNGEERAKGNILERFSAQQFPDLHSELNLSSLELGDSALYFCASSVPIEVVETQYFGPGTRLLVL.

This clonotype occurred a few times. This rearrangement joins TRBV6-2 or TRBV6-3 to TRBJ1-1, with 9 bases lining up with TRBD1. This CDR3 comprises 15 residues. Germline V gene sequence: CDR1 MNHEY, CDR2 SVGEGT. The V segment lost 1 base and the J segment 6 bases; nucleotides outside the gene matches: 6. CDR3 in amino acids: CASSYYGQGKAEAFF. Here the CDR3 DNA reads TGTGCCAGCAGTTACTATGGACAGGGGAAGGCTGAAGCTTTCTTT.

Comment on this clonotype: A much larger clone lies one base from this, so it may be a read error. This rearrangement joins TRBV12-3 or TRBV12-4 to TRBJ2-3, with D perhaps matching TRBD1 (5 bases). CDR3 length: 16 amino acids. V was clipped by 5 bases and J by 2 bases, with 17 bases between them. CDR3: CASSPRQNRITDTQYF. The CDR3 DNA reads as TGTGCCAGCAGTCCCAGACAGAACAGGATCACAGATACGCAGTATTTT.

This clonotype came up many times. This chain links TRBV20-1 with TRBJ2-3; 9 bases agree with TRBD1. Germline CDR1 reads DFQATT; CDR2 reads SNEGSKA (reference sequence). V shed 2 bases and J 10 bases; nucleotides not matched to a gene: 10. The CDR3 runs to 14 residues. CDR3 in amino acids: CSARSLGQGGSQYF. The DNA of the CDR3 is TGCAGTGCTAGAAGTTTGGGACAGGGTGGGTCGCAGTATTTT.

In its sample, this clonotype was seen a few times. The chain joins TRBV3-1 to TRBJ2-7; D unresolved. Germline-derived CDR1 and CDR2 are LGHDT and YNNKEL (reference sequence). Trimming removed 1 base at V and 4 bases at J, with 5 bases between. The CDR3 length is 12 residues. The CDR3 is CASSQAQYEQYF. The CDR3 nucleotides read TGTGCCAGCAGCCAAGCTCAGTACGAGCAGTACTTC.

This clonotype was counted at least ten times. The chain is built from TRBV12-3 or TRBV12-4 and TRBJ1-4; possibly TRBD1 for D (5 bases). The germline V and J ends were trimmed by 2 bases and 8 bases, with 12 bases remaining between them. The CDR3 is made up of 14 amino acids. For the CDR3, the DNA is TGTGCCAGCAGTTTACGACAGCGGAGGGAAAAACTGTTTTTT. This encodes CASSLRQRREKLFF.

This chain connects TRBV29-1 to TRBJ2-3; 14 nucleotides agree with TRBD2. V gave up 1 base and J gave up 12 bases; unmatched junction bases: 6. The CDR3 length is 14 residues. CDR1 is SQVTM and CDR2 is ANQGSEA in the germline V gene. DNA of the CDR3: TGCAGCGTTGAAGGACTAGCGGGGGGGCGGGGTCAGTATTTT. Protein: CSVEGLAGGRGQYF.

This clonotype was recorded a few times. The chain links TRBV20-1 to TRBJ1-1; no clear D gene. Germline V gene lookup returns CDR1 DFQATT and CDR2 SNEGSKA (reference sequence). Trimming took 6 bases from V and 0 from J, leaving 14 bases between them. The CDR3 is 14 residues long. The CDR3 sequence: CSAIRAAMNTEAFF. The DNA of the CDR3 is TGCAGTGCCATTCGGGCAGCCATGAACACTGAAGCTTTCTTT.

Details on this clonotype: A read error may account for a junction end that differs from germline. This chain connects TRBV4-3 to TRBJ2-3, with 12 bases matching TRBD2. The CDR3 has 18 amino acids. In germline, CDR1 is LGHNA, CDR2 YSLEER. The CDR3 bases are TGCGCCAGCGGCCAAGATACTAGCGGGGGGACCCTCACAGATACGCAGTATTTT. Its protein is CASGQDTSGGTLTDTQYF.

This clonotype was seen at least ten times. In DNA form, the CDR3 reads TGTGCCAGCGTCCCGGGGCCGGGGACCCAGTACTTC. Encoded protein: CASVPGPGTQYF. This sequence joins TRBV7-2 and TRBJ2-5, with D perhaps TRBD1 or TRBD2 (5 bases each). Germline V CDR1 and CDR2: SGHTA, FQGNSA. V dropped 8 bases and J dropped 7 bases, with 14 bases sitting between them. The CDR3 covers 12 residues.

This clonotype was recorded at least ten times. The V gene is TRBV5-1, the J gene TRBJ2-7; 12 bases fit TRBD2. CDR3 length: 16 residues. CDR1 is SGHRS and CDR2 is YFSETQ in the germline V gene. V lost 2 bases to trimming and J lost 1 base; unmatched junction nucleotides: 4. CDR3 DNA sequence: TGCGCCAGCAGCTTTCTAGCGGGGGGGCTTTCCTACGAGCAGTACTTC. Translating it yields CASSFLAGGLSYEQYF.